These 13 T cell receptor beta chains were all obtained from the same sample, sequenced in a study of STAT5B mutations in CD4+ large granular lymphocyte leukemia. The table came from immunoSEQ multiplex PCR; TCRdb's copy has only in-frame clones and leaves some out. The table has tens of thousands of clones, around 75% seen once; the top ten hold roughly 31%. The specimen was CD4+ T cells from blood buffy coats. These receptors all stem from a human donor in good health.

The DNA for the CDR3 is TGTGCCAGCAGCTCTGCGGGGCCTACCCTGAGCAATCAGCCCCAGCATTTT. As protein: CASSSAGPTLSNQPQHF. V and J are TRBV7-9 and TRBJ1-5; a possible D gene is TRBD1 (5 bases). V lost 4 bases and J 1 base, leaving 17 bases between the germline ends. The CDR3 totals 17 residues. CDR1 SEHNR and CDR2 FQNEAQ come from the germline V gene (reference sequence).

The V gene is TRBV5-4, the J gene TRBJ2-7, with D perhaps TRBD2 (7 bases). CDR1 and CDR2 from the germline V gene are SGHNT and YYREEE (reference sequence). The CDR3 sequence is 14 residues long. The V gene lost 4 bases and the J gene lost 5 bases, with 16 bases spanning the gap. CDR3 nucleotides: TGTGCCAGCAGCCCCGGCGGGGGCCGGGACGAGCAGTACTTC. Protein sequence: CASSPGGGRDEQYF.

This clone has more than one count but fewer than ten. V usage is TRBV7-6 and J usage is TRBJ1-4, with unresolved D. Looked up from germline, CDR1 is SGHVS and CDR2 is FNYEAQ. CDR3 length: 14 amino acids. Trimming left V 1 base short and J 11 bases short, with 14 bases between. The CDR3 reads CASSLGGSLGKLFF. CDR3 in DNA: TGTGCCAGCAGCTTAGGCGGCTCGTTGGGGAAACTGTTTTTT.

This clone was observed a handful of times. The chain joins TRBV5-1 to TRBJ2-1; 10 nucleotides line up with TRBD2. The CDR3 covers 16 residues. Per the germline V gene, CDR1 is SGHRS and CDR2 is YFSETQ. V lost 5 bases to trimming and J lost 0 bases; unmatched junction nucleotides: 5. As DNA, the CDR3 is TGCGCCAGCAGGGTTAGCGGGGGGAGCTCCTACAATGAGCAGTTCTTC. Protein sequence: CASRVSGGSSYNEQFF.

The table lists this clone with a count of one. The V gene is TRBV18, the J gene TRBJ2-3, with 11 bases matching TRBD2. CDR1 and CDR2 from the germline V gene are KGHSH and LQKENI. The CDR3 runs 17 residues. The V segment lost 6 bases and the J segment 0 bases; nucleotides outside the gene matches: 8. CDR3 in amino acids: CASSSLAGATSTDTQYF. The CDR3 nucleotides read TGTGCCAGCTCGTCACTAGCGGGGGCGACGAGCACAGATACGCAGTATTTT.

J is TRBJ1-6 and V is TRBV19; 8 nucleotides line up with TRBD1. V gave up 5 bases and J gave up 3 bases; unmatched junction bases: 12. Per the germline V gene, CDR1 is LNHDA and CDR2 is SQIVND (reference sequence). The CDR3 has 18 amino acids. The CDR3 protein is CASSSGTGYGRYNSPLHF. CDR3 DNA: TGTGCCAGTAGTTCCGGGACAGGTTACGGCCGCTATAATTCACCCCTCCACTTT.

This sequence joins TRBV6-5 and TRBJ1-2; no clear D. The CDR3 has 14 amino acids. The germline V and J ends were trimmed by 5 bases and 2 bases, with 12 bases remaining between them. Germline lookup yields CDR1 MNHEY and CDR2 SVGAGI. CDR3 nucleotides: TGTGCCAGCAGTAAAGGGCTAGGGAACTATGGCTACACCTTC. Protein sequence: CASSKGLGNYGYTF.

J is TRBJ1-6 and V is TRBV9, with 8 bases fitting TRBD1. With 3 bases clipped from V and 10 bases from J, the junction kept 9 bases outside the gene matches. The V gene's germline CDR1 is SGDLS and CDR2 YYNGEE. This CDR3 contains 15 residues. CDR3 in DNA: TGTGCCAGCAGCGGACAGGGGTTTTCTAGATCACCCCTCCACTTT. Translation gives CASSGQGFSRSPLHF.

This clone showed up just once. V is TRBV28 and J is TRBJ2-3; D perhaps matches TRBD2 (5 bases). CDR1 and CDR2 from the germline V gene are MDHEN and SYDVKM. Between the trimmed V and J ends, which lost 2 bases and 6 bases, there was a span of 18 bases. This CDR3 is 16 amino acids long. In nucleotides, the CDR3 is TGTGCCAGCAGTTTACTAGTATCGGAGAGAGGGGATACGCAGTATTTT. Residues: CASSLLVSERGDTQYF.

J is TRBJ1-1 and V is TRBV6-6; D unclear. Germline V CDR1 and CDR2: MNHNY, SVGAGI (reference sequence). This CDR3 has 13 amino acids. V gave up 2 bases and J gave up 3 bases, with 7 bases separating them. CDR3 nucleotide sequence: TGTGCCAGCAGTTACGATGGAGACACTGAAGCTTTCTTT. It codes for CASSYDGDTEAFF.

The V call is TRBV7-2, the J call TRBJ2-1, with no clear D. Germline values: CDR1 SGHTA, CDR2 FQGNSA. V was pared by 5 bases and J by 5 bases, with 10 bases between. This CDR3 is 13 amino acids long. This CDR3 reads CASSQRSDNEQFF. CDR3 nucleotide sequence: TGTGCCAGCAGCCAGAGAAGTGACAATGAGCAGTTCTTC.

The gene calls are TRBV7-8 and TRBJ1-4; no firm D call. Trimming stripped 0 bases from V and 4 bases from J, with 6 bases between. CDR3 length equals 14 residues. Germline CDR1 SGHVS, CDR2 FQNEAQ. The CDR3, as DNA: TGTGCCAGCAGCTTAGCGGGCAGTAATGAAAAACTGTTTTTT. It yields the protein CASSLAGSNEKLFF.

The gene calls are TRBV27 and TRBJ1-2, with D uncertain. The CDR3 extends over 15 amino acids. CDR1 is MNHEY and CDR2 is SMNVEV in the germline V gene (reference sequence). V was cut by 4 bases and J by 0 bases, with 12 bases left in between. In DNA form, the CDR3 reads TGTGCCAGCAGTTCATTGGGCAGTGCTAACTATGGCTACACCTTC. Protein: CASSSLGSANYGYTF.